The rows below give T cell receptor beta chains drawn from one sample of a study of cytomegalovirus exposure and HLA in healthy donors. Measured with immunoSEQ multiplex PCR; TCRdb has only the in-frame clones, and not every one. The profile shows 150,000 to 200,000 clones, 75% to 95% of them singletons. Sequencing was done on a sample of PBMCs. These receptors all come from a woman between 18 and 29 years old in good health and CMV-seropositive. CDR3s include the opening cysteine and the closing phenylalanine or tryptophan. The D gene is left open where the match is weak. A row's size may be missing; if present it is once, few, many or a size class.

j_gene,v_gene,d_gene,abundance,CDR3aa,CDR3nt
TRBJ2-2,TRBV28,.,.,CASFRVVGTGELFF,TGTGCCAGCTTCAGGGTAGTTGGCACCGGGGAGCTGTTTTTT
TRBJ2-1,TRBV9,TRBD1,.,CASSLAGTGRVNEQFF,TGTGCCAGCAGCCTAGCCGGGACAGGTCGGGTCAATGAGCAGTTCTTC
TRBJ2-7,TRBV14,.,.,CASSQDPDSYEQYF,TGTGCCAGCAGCCAAGACCCGGACAGCTACGAGCAGTACTTC
TRBJ1-5,TRBV7-8,.,.,CASSPGSRSNQPQHF,TGTGCCAGCAGCCCAGGGTCTCGAAGCAATCAGCCCCAGCATTTT
TRBJ1-1,TRBV18,.,once,CASSTGKTEAFF,TGTGCCAGCTCAACAGGGAAGACTGAAGCTTTCTTT
TRBJ2-7,TRBV7-2,TRBD2,.,CASTLGSGNGEQYF,TGTGCCAGCACTCTAGGGAGCGGGAATGGCGAGCAGTACTTC
TRBJ2-7,TRBV15,.,.,CATSRDDSPYEQYF,TGTGCCACCAGCAGAGATGACAGCCCCTACGAGCAGTACTTC
TRBJ1-1,TRBV5-1,TRBD1,.,CASSPKGQTNTEAFF,TGCGCCAGCAGCCCAAAGGGACAGACGAACACTGAAGCTTTCTTT
TRBJ1-1,TRBV6-5,.,.,CASSYFRGGQRAFF,TGTGCCAGCAGTTACTTCAGGGGCGGGCAGCGAGCTTTCTTT
TRBJ2-1,TRBV1,.,.,CTSSHPGLAFNEQFF,TGCACCAGCAGCCATCCGGGACTAGCCTTCAATGAGCAGTTCTTC
TRBJ2-7,TRBV11-2,TRBD2,.,CASSHVTSGRVDEQYF,TGTGCCAGCAGTCACGTAACAAGCGGGAGGGTCGACGAGCAGTACTTC
TRBJ2-2,TRBV5-1,.,once,CASSPRQANTGELFF,TGCGCCAGCAGTCCCCGGCAGGCAAACACCGGGGAGCTGTTTTTT
TRBJ2-7,TRBV7-8,TRBD1,medium-sized,CASSLAGTGGEQYF,TGTGCCAGCAGCTTAGCGGGGACAGGGGGCGAGCAGTACTTC
TRBJ1-5,TRBV27,TRBD1,.,CASSSLQGASNQPQHF,TGTGCCAGCAGTTCTTTACAGGGGGCTAGCAATCAGCCCCAGCATTTT
TRBJ2-7,TRBV6-5,TRBD1,.,CVSSLSPGGHYEQYF,TGTGTCAGCAGCCTCAGCCCAGGGGGCCACTACGAGCAGTACTTC
TRBJ2-1,TRBV10-1,TRBD2,.,CASSLAGDFYNEQFF,TGCGCCAGCAGTCTAGCGGGGGACTTTTACAATGAGCAGTTCTTC
TRBJ1-6,TRBV2,.,once,CASSDDLASSYNSPLHF,TGTGCCAGCAGCGATGACTTAGCGAGCTCCTATAATTCACCCCTCCACTTT
TRBJ2-1,TRBV7-8,.,.,CASSLAPAGGPQFF,TGTGCCAGCAGCTTAGCCCCGGCGGGCGGACCGCAGTTCTTC
TRBJ2-7,TRBV2,TRBD1,.,CATRDSKSSYEQYF,TGTGCCACCAGGGACAGTAAAAGCTCCTACGAGCAGTACTTC
TRBJ2-3,TRBV6-6,TRBD2,.,CASTAGGDTQYF,TGTGCCAGCACTGCGGGAGGGGATACGCAGTATTTT
TRBJ2-2,TRBV9,TRBD2,once,CASSVGRTSGRDTGELFF,TGTGCCAGCAGCGTAGGTAGGACTAGCGGGAGGGACACCGGGGAGCTGTTTTTT
TRBJ2-5,TRBV5-1,TRBD2,.,CASSPWVAGSQETQYF,TGCGCCAGCAGCCCTTGGGTAGCGGGGTCGCAAGAGACCCAGTACTTC
TRBJ2-1,TRBV12-2,.,.,CASRLCPSGGSYNEQFF,TGTGCAAGTCGCTTATGCCCAAGCGGGGGATCCTACAATGAGCAGTTCTTC
TRBJ2-3,TRBV6-5,.,.,CASSYQLSTDTQYF,TGTGCCAGCAGTTACCAACTGAGCACAGATACGCAGTATTTT
TRBJ2-7,TRBV19,TRBD1,.,CASSMGTGTSYEQYF,TGTGCCAGTAGTATGGGGACAGGGACCTCCTACGAGCAGTACTTC
TRBJ1-5,TRBV2,TRBD1,.,CASPGNKTGFYQPQHF,TGTGCCAGCCCCGGGAATAAGACAGGGTTTTATCAGCCCCAGCATTTT
TRBJ2-4,TRBV28,TRBD1,.,CASSLRDRKNIQYF,TGTGCCAGCAGTCTCCGGGACAGAAAAAACATTCAGTACTTC
TRBJ1-2,TRBV5-1,TRBD1,once,CASSFYPGQGIGDYGYTF,TGCGCCAGCAGCTTCTACCCGGGACAGGGTATCGGGGACTATGGCTACACCTTC
TRBJ2-5,TRBV7-2,TRBD1,.,CASSQDRGQETQYF,TGTGCCAGCAGCCAAGACAGGGGGCAAGAGACCCAGTACTTC